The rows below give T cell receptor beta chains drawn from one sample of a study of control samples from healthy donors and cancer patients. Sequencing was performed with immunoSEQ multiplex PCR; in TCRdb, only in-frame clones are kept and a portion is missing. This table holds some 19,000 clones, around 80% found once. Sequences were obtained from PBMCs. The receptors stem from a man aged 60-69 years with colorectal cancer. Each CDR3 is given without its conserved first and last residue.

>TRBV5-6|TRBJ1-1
ASSLTGTPEAF
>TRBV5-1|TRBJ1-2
ASSLNENMDGYT
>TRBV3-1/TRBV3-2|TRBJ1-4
ASSSGQGFSNEKLF
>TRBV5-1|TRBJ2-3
ASSLDGSLRAGQY
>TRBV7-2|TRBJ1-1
ASSRFGRGRDTEAF
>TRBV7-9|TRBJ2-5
ASRPGTSQETQY
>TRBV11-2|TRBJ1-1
ATRQGADTEAF
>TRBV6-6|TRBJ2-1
ASSYGNPRYNEQF
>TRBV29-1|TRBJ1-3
SVEGSGNTIY
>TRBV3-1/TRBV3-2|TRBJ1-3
ASSQVQSGNTIY
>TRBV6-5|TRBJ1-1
ASSYSAGMNTEAF
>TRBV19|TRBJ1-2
AVTDLYGYT
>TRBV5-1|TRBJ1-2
ASSSGTGSYGYT
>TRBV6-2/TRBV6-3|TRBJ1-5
ASSYVGDSNQPQH
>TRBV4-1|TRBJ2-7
ASSRTTTGGSYEQY
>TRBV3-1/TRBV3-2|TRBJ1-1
ASSQAEGNTEAF
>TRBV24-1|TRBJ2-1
ATSDTKTLEYPYNEQF
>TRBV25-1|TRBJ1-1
ASSEGGGTEAF
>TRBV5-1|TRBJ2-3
ATAGGGTDTQY
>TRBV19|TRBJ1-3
ASTTGPGNTIY
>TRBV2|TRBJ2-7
ASRGERGREQY
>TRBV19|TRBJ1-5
ASSKSRQGNQPQH